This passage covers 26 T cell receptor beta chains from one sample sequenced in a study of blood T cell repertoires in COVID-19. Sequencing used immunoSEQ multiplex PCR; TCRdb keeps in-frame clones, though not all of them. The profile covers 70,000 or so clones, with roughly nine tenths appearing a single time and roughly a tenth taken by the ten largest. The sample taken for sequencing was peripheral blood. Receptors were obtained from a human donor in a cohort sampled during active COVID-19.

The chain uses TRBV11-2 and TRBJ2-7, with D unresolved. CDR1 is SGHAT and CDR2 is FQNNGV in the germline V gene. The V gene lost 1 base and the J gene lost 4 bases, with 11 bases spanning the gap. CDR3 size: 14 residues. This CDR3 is CASSLGRGKYEQYF. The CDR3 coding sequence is TGTGCCAGCAGCTTAGGCAGAGGAAAATACGAGCAGTACTTC.

CDR3 protein: CAWSVSMTGRTGELFF. As DNA, the CDR3 is TGTGCCTGGAGTGTTTCTATGACAGGGAGGACCGGGGAGCTGTTTTTT. J is TRBJ2-2 and V is TRBV30, with D possibly matching TRBD1 (7 bases). Germline V lookup: CDR1 GTSNPN, CDR2 SVGIG (reference sequence). This CDR3 region has 16 residues. V gave up 0 bases and J gave up 5 bases, with 16 bases separating them.

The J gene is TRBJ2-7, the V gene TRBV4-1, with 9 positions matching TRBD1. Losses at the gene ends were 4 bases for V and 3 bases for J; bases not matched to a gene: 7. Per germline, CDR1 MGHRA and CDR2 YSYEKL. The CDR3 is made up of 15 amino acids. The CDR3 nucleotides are TGCGCCAGCAGCCCACTGACAGGGGGTCGCTACGAGCAGTACTTC. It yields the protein CASSPLTGGRYEQYF.

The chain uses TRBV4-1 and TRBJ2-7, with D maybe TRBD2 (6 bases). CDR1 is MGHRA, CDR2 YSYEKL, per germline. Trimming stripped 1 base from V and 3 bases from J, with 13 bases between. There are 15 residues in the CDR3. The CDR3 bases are TGCGCCAGCAGCCAAGGCCCGGGAGAGAACTACGAGCAGTACTTC. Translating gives CASSQGPGENYEQYF.

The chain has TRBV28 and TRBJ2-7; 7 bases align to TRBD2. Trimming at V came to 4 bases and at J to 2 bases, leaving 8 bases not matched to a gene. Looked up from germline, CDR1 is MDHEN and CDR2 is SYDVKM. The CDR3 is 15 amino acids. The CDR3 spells CASSSSSGLTYEQYF. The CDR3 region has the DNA TGTGCCAGCAGTTCTTCTAGCGGTCTAACCTACGAGCAGTACTTC.

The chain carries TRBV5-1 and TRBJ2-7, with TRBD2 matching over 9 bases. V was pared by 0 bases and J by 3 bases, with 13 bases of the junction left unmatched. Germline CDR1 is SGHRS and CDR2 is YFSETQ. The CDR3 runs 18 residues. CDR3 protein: CASSLAGGGLAGNYEQYF. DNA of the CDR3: TGCGCCAGCAGCTTGGCCGGGGGTGGGCTAGCGGGGAACTACGAGCAGTACTTC.

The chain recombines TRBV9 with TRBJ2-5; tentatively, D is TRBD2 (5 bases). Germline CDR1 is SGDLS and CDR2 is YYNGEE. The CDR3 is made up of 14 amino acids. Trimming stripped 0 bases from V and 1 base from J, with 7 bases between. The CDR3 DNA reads TGTGCCAGCAGCGTAGGGCTAGCCCAAGAGACCCAGTACTTC. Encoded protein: CASSVGLAQETQYF.

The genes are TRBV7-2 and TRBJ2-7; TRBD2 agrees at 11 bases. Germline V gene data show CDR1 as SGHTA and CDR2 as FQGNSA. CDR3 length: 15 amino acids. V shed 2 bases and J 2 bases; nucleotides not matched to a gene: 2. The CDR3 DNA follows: TGTGCCAGCAGCTTAAGACTAGCGGGGCCCTACGAGCAGTACTTC. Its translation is CASSLRLAGPYEQYF.

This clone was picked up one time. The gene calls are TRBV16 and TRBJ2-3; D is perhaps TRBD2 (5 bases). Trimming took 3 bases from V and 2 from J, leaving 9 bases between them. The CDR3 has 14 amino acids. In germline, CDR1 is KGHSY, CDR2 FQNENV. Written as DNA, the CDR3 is TGTGCCAGCAGCCACCGGGATTCCACAGATACGCAGTATTTT. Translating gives CASSHRDSTDTQYF.

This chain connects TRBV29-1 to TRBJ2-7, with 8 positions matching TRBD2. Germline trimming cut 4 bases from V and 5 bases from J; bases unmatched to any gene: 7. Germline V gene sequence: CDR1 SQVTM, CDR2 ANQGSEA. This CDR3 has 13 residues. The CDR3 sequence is CSVAGLAFHEQYF. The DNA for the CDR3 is TGCAGCGTTGCCGGACTAGCTTTCCACGAGCAGTACTTC.

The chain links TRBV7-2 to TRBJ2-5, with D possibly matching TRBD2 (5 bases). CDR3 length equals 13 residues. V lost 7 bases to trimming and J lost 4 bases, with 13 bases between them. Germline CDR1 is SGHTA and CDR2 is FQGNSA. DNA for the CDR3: TGTGCCAGCAACGTTGACTATTTAGAGACCCAGTACTTC. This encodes CASNVDYLETQYF. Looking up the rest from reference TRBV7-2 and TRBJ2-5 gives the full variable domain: GAGVSQSPSNKVTEKGKDVELRCDPISGHTALYWYRQSLGQGLEFLIYFQGNSAPDKSGLPSDRFSAERTGGSVSTLTIQRTQQEDSAVYLCASNVDYLETQYFGPGTRLLVL.

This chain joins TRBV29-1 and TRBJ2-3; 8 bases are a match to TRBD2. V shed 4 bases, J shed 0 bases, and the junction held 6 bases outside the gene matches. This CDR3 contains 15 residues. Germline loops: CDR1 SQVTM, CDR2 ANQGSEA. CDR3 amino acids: CSVGSGRVSTDTQYF. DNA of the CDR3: TGCAGCGTTGGGAGCGGGAGAGTTAGCACAGATACGCAGTATTTT.

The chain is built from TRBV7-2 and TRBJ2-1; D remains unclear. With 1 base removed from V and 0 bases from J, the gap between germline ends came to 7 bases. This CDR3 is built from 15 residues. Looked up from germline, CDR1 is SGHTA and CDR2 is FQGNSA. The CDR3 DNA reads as TGTGCCAGCAGCTTAGATATGAGCTCCTACAATGAGCAGTTCTTC. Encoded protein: CASSLDMSSYNEQFF.

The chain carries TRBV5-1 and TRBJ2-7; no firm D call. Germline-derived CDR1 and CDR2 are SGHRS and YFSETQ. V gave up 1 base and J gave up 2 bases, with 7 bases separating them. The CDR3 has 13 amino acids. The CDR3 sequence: CASSLPGTYEQYF. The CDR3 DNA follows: TGCGCCAGCAGCTTGCCAGGTACCTACGAGCAGTACTTC.

The CDR3 is CSVATAPGGETQYF. For the CDR3, the DNA is TGCAGCGTCGCGACAGCTCCGGGGGGAGAGACCCAGTACTTC. The chain carries TRBV29-1 and TRBJ2-5; 7 positions match TRBD2. The CDR3 totals 14 residues. Germline CDR1 SQVTM, CDR2 ANQGSEA. After removal of 6 bases from V and 4 bases from J, the junction contained 11 bases not matched to a gene. The whole variable domain, remainder taken from reference TRBV29-1 and TRBJ2-5, is SAVISQKPSRDICQRGTSLTIQCQVDSQVTMMFWYRQQPGQSLTLIATANQGSEATYESGFVIDKFPISRPNLTFSTLTVSNMSPEDSSIYLCSVATAPGGETQYFGPGTRLLVL.

The DNA for the CDR3 is TGTGCCAGCAGCTTAGGTGTCCTAACCTACACAGATACGCAGTATTTT. Translating it yields CASSLGVLTYTDTQYF. The rearrangement joins TRBV7-2 to TRBJ2-3, with D unresolved. V was clipped by 1 base and J by 2 bases, with 13 bases between them. CDR1 is SGHTA and CDR2 is FQGNSA in the germline V gene. CDR3 length: 16 residues.

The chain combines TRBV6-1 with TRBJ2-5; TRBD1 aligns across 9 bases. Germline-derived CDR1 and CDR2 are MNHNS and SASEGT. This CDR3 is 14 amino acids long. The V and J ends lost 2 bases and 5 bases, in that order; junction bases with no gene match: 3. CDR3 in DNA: TGTGCCAGCAGTGAACAAGGGACAGGGGAGACCCAGTACTTC. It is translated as CASSEQGTGETQYF.

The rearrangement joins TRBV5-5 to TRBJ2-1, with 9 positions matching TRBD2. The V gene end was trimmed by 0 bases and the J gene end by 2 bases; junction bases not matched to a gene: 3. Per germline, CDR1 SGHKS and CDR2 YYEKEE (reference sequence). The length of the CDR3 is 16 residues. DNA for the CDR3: TGTGCCAGCAGCTTGGAGGTAGCGGGAGCCTACAATGAGCAGTTCTTC. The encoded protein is CASSLEVAGAYNEQFF. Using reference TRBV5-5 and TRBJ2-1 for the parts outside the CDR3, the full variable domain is DAGVTQSPTHLIKTRGQQVTLRCSPISGHKSVSWYQQVLGQGPQFIFQYYEKEERGRGNFPDRFSARQFPNYSSELNVNALLLGDSALYLCASSLEVAGAYNEQFFGPGTRLTVL.

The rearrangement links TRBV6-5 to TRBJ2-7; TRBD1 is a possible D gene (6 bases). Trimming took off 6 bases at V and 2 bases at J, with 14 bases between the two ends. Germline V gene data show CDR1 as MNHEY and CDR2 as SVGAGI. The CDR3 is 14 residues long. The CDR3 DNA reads TGTGCCAGCAGACCCGACAGGTACCCCTACGAGCAGTACTTC. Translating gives CASRPDRYPYEQYF.

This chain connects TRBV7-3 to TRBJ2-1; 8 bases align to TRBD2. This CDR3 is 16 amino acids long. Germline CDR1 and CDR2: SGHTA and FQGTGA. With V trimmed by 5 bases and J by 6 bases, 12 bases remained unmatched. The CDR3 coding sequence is TGTGCCAGCAGCCCCCTCCCCGGGACTAGTAGCAATGAGCAGTTCTTC. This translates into CASSPLPGTSSNEQFF. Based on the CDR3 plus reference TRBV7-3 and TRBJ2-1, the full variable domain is GAGVSQTPSNKVTEKGKYVELRCDPISGHTALYWYRQSLGQGPEFLIYFQGTGAADDSGLPNDRFFAVRPEGSVSTLKIQRTERGDSAVYLCASSPLPGTSSNEQFFGPGTRLTVL.

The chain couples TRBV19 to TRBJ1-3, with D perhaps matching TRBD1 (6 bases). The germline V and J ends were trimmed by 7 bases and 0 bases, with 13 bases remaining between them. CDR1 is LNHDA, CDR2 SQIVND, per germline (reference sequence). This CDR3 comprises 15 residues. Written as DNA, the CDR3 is TGTGCCAGTACCCCAGGACAGTCCTCTGGAAACACCATATATTTT. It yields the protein CASTPGQSSGNTIYF.

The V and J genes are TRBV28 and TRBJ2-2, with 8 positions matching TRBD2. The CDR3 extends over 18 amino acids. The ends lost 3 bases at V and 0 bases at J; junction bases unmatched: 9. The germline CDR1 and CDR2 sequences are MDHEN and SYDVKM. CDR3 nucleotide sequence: TGTGCCAGCAGTTTCCTTCTAGCGGGTTACGCGAACACCGGGGAGCTGTTTTTT. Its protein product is CASSFLLAGYANTGELFF.

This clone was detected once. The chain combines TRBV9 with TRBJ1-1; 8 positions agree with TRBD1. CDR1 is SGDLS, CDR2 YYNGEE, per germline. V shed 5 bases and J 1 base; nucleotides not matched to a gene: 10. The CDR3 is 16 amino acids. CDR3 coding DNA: TGTGCCAGCAGGCTCGGACAGGGAGGCCCGAACACTGAAGCTTTCTTT. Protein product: CASRLGQGGPNTEAFF. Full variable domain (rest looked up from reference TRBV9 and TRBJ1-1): DSGVTQTPKHLITATGQRVTLRCSPRSGDLSVYWYQQSLDQGLQFLIQYYNGEERAKGNILERFSAQQFPDLHSELNLSSLELGDSALYFCASRLGQGGPNTEAFFGQGTRLTVV.

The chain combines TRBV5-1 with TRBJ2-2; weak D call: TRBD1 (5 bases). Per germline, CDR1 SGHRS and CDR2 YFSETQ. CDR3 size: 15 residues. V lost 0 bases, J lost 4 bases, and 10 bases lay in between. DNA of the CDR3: TGCGCCAGCAGCTTGGCCCAGGGTATCACCGGGGAGCTGTTTTTT. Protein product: CASSLAQGITGELFF.

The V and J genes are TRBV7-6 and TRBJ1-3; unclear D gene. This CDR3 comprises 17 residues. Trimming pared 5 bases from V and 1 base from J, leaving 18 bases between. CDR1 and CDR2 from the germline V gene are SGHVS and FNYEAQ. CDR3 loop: CASSVTQPGRSGNTIYF. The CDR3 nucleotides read TGTGCCAGCAGCGTAACTCAGCCCGGGAGGTCTGGAAACACCATATATTTT.

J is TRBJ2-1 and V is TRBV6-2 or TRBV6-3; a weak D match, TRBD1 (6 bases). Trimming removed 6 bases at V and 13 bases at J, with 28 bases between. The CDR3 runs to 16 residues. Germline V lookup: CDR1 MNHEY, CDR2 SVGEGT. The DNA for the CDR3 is TGTGCCAGCAGCACACTAACAGGGTCCTCCGGGGTAGCACAGTTCTTC. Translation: CASSTLTGSSGVAQFF.